This T cell receptor (beta chain) was documented in a study of T cell responses to AZD1222 COVID-19 vaccine. Study as a whole: Pooling of second doses given at about 4 or about 12 weeks was done. The study's findings and limits: Just five or six AZD1222 recipients were seropositive at baseline. Repertoire sampling was restricted to post-peak T cell response timepoints. The donor group comprised mostly white British people and more females; the analysis possibly underestimated clonal diversity.

Only in-frame clones appear in the TCRdb table, and some are missing; sequencing was by immunoSEQ multiplex PCR. This sample carries about 140,000 clones, approximately 86% of them seen once, and the ten largest clones take under 3.5%. About this clone: Its antigen is not known.

The CDR3 totals 12 residues. Germline CDR1 and CDR2: SNHLY and FYNNEI. The V end was cut by 4 bases, the J end by 5 bases, with 8 bases between. Sample: peripheral blood, taken on day 0 of AZD1222 vaccination. This TCR was sampled from an adult in good health. The chain links TRBV2 to TRBJ1-2, with D unclear. The DNA of the CDR3 is TGTGCCAGCAGTGCCCAGTCGTATGGCTACACCTTC. Its translation is CASSAQSYGYTF.